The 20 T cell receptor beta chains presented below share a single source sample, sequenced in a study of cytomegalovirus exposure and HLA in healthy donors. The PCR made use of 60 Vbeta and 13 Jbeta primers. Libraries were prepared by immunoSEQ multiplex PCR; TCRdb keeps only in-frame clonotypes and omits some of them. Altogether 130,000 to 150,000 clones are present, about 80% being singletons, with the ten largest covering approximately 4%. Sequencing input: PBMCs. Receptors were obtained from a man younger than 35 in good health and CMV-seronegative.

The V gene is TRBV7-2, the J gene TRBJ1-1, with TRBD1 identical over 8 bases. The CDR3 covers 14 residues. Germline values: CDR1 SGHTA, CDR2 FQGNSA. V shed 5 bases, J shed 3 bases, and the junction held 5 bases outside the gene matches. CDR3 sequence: CASSNDRGDTEAFF. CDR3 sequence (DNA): TGTGCCAGCAGCAACGACAGGGGCGACACTGAAGCTTTCTTT. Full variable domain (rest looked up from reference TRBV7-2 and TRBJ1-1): GAGVSQSPSNKVTEKGKDVELRCDPISGHTALYWYRQSLGQGLEFLIYFQGNSAPDKSGLPSDRFSAERTGGSVSTLTIQRTQQEDSAVYLCASSNDRGDTEAFFGQGTRLTVV.

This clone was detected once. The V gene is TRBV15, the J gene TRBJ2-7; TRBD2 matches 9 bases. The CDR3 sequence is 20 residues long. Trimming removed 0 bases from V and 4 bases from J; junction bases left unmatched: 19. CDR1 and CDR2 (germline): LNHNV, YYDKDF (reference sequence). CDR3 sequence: CATSRDLVAGAPMPGYEQYF. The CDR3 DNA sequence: TGTGCCACCAGCAGAGATCTAGTAGCGGGGGCGCCGATGCCCGGATACGAGCAGTACTTC.

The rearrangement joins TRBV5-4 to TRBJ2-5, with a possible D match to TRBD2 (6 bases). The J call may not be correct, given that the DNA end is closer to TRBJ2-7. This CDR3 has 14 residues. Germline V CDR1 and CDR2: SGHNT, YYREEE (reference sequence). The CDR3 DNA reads TGTGCCAGCAGCTTCGGCGGGGTCACCTACGAGCAGTACTTC. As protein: CASSFGGVTYEQYF.

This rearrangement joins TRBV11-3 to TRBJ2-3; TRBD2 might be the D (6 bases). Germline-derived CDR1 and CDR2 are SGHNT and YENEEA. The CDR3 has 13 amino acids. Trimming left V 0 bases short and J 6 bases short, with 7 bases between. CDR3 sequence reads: CASSLDGGDTQYF. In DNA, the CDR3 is TGTGCCAGCAGCTTAGATGGAGGGGATACGCAGTATTTT.

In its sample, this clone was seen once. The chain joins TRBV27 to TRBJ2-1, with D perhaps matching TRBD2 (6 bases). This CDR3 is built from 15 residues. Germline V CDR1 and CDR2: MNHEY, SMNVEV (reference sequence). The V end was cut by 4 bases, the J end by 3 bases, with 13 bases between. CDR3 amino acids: CASSSLAFIYNEQFF. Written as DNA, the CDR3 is TGTGCCAGCAGTTCACTAGCCTTCATCTACAATGAGCAGTTCTTC.

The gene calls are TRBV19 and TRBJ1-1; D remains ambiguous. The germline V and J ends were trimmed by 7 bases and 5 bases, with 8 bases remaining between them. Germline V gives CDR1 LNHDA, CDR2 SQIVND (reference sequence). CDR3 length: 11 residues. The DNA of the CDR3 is TGTGCCAGTACTTTTGAGACTGAAGCTTTCTTT. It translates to CASTFETEAFF.

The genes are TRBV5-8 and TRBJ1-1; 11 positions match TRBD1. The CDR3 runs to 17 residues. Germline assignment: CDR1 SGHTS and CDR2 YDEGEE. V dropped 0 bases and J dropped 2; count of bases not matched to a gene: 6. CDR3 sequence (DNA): TGTGCCAGCAGCTTGGTTTTGGGACAGGGGGACAACACTGAAGCTTTCTTT. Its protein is CASSLVLGQGDNTEAFF.

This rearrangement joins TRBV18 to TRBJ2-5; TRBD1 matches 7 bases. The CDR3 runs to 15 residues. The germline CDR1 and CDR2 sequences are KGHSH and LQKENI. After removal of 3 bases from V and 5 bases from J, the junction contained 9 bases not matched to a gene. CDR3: CASSPTTGQLETQYF. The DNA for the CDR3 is TGTGCCAGCTCACCGACGACGGGACAGCTCGAGACCCAGTACTTC.

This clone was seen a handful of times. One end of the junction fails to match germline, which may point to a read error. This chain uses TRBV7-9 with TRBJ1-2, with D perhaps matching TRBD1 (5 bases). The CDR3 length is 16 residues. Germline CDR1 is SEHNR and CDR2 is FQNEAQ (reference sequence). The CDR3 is CSSSLGQGIGVYGYTF. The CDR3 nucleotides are TGTTCCAGCAGCTTAGGGCAGGGTATTGGAGTCTATGGCTACACCTTC.

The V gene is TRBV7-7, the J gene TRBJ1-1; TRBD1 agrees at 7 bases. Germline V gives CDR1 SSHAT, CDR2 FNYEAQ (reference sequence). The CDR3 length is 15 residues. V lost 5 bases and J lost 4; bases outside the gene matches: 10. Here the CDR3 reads CASSPLPAGGTEAFF. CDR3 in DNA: TGTGCCAGCAGCCCCCTGCCGGCAGGGGGCACTGAAGCTTTCTTT.

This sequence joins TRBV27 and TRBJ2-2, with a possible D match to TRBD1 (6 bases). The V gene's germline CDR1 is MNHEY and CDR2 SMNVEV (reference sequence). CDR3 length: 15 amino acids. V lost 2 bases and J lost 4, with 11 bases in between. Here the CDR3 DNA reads TGTGCCAGCAGTTTAAGCCTCAGGGGCACCGGGGAGCTGTTTTTT. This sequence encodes CASSLSLRGTGELFF.

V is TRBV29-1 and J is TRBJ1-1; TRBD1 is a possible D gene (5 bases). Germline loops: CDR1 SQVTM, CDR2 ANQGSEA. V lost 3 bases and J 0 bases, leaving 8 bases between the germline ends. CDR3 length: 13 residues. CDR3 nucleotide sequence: TGCAGCGTTGATAGGGGTTTGAACACTGAAGCTTTCTTT. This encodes CSVDRGLNTEAFF.

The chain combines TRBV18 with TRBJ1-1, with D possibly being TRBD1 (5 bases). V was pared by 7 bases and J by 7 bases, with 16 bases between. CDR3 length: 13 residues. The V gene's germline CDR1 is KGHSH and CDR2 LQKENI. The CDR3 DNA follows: TGTGCCAGCTGGATCGGACACACTAATGAAGCTTTCTTT. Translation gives CASWIGHTNEAFF.

The CDR3 spells CASSLVAGGQYGYTF. The CDR3 nucleotides read TGTGCCAGCAGCTTAGTGGCAGGGGGCCAATATGGCTACACCTTC. The chain combines TRBV11-3 with TRBJ1-2; 8 positions agree with TRBD1. The CDR3 is 15 residues long. The J segment lost 5 bases and the V segment lost 1 base, leaving 6 bases of the junction unmatched. Germline CDR1 SGHNT, CDR2 YENEEA.

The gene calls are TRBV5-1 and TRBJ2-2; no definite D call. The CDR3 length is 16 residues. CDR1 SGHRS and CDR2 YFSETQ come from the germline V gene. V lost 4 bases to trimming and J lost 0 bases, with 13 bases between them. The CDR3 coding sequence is TGCGCCAGCAGCCAAGAACCGGGTGCGAACACCGGGGAGCTGTTTTTT. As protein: CASSQEPGANTGELFF.

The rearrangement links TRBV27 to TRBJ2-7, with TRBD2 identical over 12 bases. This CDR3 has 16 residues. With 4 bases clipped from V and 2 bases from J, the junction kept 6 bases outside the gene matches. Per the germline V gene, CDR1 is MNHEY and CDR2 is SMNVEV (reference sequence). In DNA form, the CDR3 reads TGTGCCAGCAGTTACCTGACTAGCGGGAGACCCTACGAGCAGTACTTC. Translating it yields CASSYLTSGRPYEQYF.

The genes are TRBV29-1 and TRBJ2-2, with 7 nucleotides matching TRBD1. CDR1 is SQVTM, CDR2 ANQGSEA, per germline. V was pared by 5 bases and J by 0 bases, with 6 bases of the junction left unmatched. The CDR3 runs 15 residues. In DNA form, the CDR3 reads TGCAGCGTTCGAAGGGACAGCCCGAACACCGGGGAGCTGTTTTTT. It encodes CSVRRDSPNTGELFF.

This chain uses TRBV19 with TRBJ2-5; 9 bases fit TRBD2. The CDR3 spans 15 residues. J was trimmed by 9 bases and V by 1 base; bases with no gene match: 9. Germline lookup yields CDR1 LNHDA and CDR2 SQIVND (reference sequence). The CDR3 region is CASSIGTSGSGAQYF. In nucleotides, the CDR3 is TGTGCCAGTAGTATAGGCACTAGCGGGTCCGGGGCCCAGTACTTC.

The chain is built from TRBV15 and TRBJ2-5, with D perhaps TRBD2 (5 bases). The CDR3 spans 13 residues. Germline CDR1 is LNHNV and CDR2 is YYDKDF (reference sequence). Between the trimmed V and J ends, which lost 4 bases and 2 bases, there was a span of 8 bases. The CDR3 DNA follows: TGTGCCACCAGCATGAGGGTACAAGAGACCCAGTACTTC. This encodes CATSMRVQETQYF.

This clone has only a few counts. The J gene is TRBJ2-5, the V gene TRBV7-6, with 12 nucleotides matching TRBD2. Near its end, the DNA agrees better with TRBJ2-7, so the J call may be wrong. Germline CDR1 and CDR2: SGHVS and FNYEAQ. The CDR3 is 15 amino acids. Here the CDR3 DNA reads TGTGCCAGCAGCACACTAGCGGGAGGCTCCTACGAGCAGTACTTC. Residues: CASSTLAGGSYEQYF.